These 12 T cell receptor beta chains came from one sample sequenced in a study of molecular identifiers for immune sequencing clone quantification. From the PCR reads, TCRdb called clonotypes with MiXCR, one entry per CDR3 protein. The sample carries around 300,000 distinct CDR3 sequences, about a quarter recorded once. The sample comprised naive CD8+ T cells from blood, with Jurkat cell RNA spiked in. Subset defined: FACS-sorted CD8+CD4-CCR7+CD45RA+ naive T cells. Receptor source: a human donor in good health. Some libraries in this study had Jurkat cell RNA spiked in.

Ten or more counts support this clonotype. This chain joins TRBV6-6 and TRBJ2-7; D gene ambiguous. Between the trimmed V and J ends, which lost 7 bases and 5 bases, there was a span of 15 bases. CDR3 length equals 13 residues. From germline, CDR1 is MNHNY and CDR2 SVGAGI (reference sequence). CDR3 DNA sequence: TGTGCCAGCACTGTAATGGGGTTCCACGAGCAGTACTTC. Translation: CASTVMGFHEQYF.

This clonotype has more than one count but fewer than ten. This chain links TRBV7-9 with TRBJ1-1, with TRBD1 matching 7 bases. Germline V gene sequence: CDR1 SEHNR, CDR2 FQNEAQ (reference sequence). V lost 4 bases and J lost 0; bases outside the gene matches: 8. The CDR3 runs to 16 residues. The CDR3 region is CASSSGDRAMNTEAFF. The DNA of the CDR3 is TGTGCCAGCAGCTCGGGAGACAGGGCCATGAACACTGAAGCTTTCTTT.

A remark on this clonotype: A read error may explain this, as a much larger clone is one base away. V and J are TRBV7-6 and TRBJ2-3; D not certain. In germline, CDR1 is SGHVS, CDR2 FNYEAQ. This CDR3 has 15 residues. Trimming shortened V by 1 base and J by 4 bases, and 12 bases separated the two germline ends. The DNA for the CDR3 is TGTGCCAGCAGCTTAGAAGTCCCCACCCCAGATACGCAGTATTTT. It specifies CASSLEVPTPDTQYF.

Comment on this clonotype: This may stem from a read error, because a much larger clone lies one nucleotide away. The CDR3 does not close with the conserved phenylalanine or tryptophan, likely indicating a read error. CDR3 DNA sequence: TGTGCCAGCAGCTTCTCCACAGGGGGGCCGGGAGAGCAGTACTGC. Translation: CASSFSTGGPGEQYC. V is TRBV5-5 and J is TRBJ2-7, with 8 bases matching TRBD1. This CDR3 has 15 residues. With 2 bases clipped from V and 7 bases from J, the junction kept 11 bases outside the gene matches. Germline CDR1 and CDR2: SGHKS and YYEKEE (reference sequence).

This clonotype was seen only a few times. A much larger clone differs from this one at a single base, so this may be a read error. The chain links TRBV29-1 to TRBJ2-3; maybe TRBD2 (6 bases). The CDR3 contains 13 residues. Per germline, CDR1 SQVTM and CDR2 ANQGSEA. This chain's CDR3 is CSVIAASTGTQYF. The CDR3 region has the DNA TGCAGCGTTATAGCGGCTAGCACAGGTACGCAGTATTTT.

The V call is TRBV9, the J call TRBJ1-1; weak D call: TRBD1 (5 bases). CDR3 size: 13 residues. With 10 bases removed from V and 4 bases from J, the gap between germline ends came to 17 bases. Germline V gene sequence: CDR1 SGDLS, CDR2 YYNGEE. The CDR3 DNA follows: TGTGCCGGCGGCGTGTCTGGGGGCACTGAAGCTTTCTTT. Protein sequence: CAGGVSGGTEAFF.

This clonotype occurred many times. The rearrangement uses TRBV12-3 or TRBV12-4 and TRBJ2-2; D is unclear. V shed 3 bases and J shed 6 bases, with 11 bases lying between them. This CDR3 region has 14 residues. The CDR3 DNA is TGTGCCAGCAGTTTTTTTGGCTCTGCCGGGGAGCTGTTTTTT. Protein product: CASSFFGSAGELFF.

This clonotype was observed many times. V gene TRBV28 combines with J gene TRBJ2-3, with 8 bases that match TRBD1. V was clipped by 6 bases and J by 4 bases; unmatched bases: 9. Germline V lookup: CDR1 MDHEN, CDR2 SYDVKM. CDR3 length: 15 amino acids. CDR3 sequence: CASSLQGALADTQYF. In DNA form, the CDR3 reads TGTGCCAGCAGCCTTCAGGGGGCGCTTGCAGATACGCAGTATTTT.

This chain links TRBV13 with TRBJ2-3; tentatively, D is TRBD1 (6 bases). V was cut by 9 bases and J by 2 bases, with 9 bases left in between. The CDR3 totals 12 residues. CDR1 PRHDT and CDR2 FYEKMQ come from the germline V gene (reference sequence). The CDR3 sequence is CASSGVTDTQYF. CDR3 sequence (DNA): TGTGCCAGTTCAGGGGTCACAGATACGCAGTATTTT.

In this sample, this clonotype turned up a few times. CDR3 region: CASSYSLGGASTDTQYF. The CDR3, as DNA: TGTGCCAGCAGTTACTCATTAGGGGGGGCTAGCACAGATACGCAGTATTTT. This chain connects TRBV6-5 to TRBJ2-3; D perhaps matches TRBD2 (7 bases). This CDR3 has 17 amino acids. Germline V gives CDR1 MNHEY, CDR2 SVGAGI. Trimming stripped 0 bases from V and 0 bases from J, with 13 bases between.

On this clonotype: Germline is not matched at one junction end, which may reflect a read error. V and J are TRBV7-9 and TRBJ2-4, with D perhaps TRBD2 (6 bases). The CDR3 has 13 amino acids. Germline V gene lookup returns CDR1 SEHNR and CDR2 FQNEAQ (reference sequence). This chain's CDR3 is CASGLAVEGVEYF. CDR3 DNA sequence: TGTGCCAGCGGCTTAGCGGTTGAAGGGGTTGAGTACTTC. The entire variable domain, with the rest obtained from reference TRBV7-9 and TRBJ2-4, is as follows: DTGVSQNPRHKITKRGQNVTFRCDPISEHNRLYWYRQTLGQGPEFLTYFQNEAQLEKSRLLSDRFSAERPKGSFSTLEIQRTEQGDSAMYLCASGLAVEGVEYFGAGTRLSVL.

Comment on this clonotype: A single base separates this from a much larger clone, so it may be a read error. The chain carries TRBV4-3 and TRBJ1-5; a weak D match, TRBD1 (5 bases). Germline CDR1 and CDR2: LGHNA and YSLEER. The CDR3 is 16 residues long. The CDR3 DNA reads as TGCGTCAGCAGCCAAGAAAGCGGGGGTCCGCGTCAGCCCCAGCATTTT. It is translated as CVSSQESGGPRQPQHF.